This T cell receptor beta chain was retrieved from a study of CD8 T cells in Susac syndrome. It was with random hexamers that roughly 0.45 to 1 ug RNA was reverse transcribed. One entry per CDR3 protein results from TCRdb running MiXCR on the immunoSEQ multiplex PCR reads. Among about 210,000 distinct CDR3 sequences, 95% were seen once, and the ten largest hold 0.075% to 0.095%. The V gene lost 1 base and the J gene lost 1 base, with 10 bases spanning the gap. Germline lookup yields CDR1 SGHAT and CDR2 FQDESV (reference sequence). This CDR3 is 16 amino acids long. The receptor was isolated from a human donor with multiple sclerosis. The chain employs TRBV11-1 and TRBJ2-2; no clear D. Sample: CD4+ T cells from PBMCs. The CDR3 nucleotides are TGTGCCAGCAGCTTAGTAGGACCCGTGAACACCGGGGAGCTGTTTTTT. It yields the protein CASSLVGPVNTGELFF.